The entry below describes one TCR beta chain. Its antigen is undetermined. Trimming cost V 3 bases and J 4 bases; bases outside gene matches: 10. The CDR3 is 18 residues long. Germline-derived CDR1 and CDR2 are LNHDA and SQIVND (reference sequence). The repertoire was sequenced with immunoSEQ multiplex PCR; TCRdb's copy has only in-frame clones and lacks some. The sample contains about 140,000 clones, 80% to 95% of which appear only once. This specimen comes from a study of T cell responses to AZD1222 COVID-19 vaccine. Study-wide results and limits: When two AZD1222 doses had been given, Spike-specific TCR breadth and depth rose. No repertoire was sampled before or during the peak T cell response, only after it. Per reports, nearly half of all spike-specific TCRs target regions that are unmutated in variants.

The chain has TRBV19 and TRBJ2-3, with TRBD2 matching over 13 bases. This TCR was recovered from an adult who received the AZD1222 COVID-19 vaccine. The specimen was peripheral blood, collected 28 days after the second AZD1222 dose. The CDR3 protein is CASSIDFRLAGGADTQYF. As DNA, the CDR3 is TGTGCCAGTAGTATCGATTTTAGACTAGCGGGGGGAGCAGATACGCAGTATTTT.